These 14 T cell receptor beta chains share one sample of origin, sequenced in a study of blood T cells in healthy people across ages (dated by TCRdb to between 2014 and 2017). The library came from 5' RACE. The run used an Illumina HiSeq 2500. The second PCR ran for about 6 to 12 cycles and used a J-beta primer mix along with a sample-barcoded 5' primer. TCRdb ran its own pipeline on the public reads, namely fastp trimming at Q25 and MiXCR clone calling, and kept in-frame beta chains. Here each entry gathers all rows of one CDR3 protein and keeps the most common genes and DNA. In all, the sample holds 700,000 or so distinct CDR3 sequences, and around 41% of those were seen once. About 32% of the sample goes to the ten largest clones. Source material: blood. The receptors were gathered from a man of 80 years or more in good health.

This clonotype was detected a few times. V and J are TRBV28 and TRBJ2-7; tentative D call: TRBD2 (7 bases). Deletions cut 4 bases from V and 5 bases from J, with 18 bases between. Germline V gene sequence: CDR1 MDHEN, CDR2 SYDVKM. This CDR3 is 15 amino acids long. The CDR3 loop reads CASSSPRGGPHEQYF. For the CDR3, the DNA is TGTGCCAGCAGTTCCCCGAGGGGGGGGCCCCACGAGCAGTACTTC.

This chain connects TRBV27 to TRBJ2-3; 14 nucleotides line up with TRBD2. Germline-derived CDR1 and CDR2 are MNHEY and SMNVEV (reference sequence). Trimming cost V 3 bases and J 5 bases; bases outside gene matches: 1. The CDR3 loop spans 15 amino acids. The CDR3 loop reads CASSFGTSGRDTQYF. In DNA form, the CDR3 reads TGTGCCAGCAGTTTCGGGACTAGCGGGAGAGATACGCAGTATTTT.

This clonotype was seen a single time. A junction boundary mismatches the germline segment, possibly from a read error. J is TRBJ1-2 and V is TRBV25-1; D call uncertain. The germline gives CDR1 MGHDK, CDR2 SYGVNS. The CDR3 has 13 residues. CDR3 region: CASSDPHSSGYTF. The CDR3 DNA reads TGCGCCAGCAGTGACCCCCACTCCTCTGGCTACACCTTC.

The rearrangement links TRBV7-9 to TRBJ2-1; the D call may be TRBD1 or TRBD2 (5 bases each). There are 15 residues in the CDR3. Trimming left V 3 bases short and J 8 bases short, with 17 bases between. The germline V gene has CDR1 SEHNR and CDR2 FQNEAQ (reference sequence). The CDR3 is CASSFSLGTKDEQFF. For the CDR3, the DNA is TGTGCCAGCAGCTTTTCTCTGGGGACGAAGGATGAGCAGTTCTTC.

This CDR3 is CASSLGIHETQYF. Written as DNA, the CDR3 is TGTGCCAGCAGCTTAGGTATCCACGAGACCCAGTACTTC. The chain couples TRBV7-2 to TRBJ2-4; D ambiguous. The J call is doubtful: the DNA matches TRBJ2-5 better. The CDR3 consists of 13 residues. CDR1 is SGHTA and CDR2 is FQGNSA in the germline V gene.

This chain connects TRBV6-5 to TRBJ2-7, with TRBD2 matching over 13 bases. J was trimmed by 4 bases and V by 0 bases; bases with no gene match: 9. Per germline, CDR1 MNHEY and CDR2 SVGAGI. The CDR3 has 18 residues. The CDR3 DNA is TGTGCCAGCAGTTACTCAAAAACTAGCGGGAGGGCCGGTTACGAGCAGTACTTC. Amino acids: CASSYSKTSGRAGYEQYF.

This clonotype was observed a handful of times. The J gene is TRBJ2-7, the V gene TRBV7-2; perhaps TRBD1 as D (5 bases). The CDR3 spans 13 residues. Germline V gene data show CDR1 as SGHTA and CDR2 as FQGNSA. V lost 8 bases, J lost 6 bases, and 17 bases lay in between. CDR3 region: CASAGQGPLEQYF. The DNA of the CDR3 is TGTGCCAGCGCCGGGCAGGGCCCCCTCGAGCAGTACTTC.

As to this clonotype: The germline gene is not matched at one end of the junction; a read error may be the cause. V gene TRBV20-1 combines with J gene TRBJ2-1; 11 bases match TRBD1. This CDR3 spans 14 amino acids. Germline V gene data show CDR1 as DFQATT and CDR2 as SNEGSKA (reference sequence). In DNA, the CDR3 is TGCGGTGCCTCCGGGACAGGGGGGTACAATGAGCAGTTCTTC. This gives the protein CGASGTGGYNEQFF.

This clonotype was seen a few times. The CDR3 DNA follows: TGTGCCAGCAGCTGGCAGGGACTAGCGAAGGATGAGCAGTTCTTC. It yields the protein CASSWQGLAKDEQFF. V usage is TRBV11-3 and J usage is TRBJ2-1, with TRBD2 matching 10 bases. The CDR3 loop spans 15 amino acids. J was trimmed by 8 bases and V by 4 bases; bases with no gene match: 8. Germline V lookup: CDR1 SGHNT, CDR2 YENEEA.

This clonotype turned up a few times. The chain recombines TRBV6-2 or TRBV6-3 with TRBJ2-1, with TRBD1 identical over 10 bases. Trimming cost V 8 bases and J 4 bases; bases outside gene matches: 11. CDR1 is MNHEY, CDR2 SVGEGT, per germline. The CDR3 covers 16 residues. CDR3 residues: CASHQLGQGGYNEQFF. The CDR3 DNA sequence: TGTGCCAGCCACCAGCTTGGACAGGGGGGATACAATGAGCAGTTCTTC.

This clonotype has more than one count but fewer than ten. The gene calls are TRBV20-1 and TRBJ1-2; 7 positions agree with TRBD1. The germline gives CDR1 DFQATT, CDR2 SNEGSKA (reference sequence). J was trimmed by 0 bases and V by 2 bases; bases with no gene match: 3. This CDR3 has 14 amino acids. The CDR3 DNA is TGCAGTGCTAGACGGGACAGCCCTAACTATGGCTACACCTTC. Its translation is CSARRDSPNYGYTF.

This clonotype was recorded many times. In DNA form, the CDR3 reads TGTGCCAGCAGTTTACTAGCGTGGGAGACCCAGTACTTC. Translating it yields CASSLLAWETQYF. This chain uses TRBV6-2 or TRBV6-3 with TRBJ2-5; 7 positions match TRBD2. The junction had 4 bases not matched to a gene; V was cut back by 4 bases and J by 5 bases. Germline CDR1 MNHEY, CDR2 SVGEGT. The CDR3 extends over 13 amino acids.

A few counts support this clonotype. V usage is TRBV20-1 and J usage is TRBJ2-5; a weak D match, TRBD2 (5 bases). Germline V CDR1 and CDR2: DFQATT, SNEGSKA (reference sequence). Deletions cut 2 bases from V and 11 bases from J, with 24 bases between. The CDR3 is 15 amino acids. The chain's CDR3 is CSARSPIGGVNEQYF. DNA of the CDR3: TGCAGTGCTAGATCCCCCATAGGAGGTGTCAATGAGCAGTACTTC.

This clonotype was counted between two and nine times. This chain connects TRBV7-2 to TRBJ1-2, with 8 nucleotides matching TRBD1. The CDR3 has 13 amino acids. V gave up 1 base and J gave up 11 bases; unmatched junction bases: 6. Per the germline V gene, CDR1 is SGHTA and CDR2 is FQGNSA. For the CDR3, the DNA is TGTGCCAGCAGCTTAGTAACAGGGGGTGCTTACACCTTC. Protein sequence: CASSLVTGGAYTF.